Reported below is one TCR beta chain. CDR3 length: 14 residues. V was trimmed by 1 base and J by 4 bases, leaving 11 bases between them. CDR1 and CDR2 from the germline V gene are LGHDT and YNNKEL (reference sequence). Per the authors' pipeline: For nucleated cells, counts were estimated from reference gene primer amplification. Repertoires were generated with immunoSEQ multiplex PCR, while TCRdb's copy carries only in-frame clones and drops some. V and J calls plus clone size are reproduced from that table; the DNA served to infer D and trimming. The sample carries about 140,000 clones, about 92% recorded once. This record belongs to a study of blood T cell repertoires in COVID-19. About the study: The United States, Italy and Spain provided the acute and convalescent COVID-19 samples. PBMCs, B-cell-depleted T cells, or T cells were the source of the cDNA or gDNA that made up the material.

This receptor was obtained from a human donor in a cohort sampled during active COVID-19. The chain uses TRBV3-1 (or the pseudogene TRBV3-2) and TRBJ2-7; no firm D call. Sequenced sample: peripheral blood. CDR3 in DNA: TGTGCCAGCAGCCAAGCATTGCATCTATACGAGCAGTACTTC. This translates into CASSQALHLYEQYF.